Each of the 20 T cell receptor beta chains below was sequenced from the same sample in a study of T cell changes during pregnancy in multiple sclerosis. The method was immunoSEQ multiplex PCR; TCRdb's version includes in-frame clones alone and lacks a portion of them. The data contain approximately 60,000 clones, roughly 89% of them singletons. Specimen: peripheral blood from another person, used as feeder cells. The origin of the receptors is a human donor whose cells served as feeder cells for cultures in a pregnancy study.

This chain uses TRBV7-9 with TRBJ1-2; D is possibly TRBD1 (5 bases). There are 17 residues in the CDR3. V was cut by 0 bases and J by 6 bases, with 20 bases left in between. Germline loops: CDR1 SEHNR, CDR2 FQNEAQ (reference sequence). The CDR3 coding sequence is TGTGCCAGCAGCTTAGCAGGGAGCGCGGGACCGAGCGATGGCTACACCTTC. This gives the protein CASSLAGSAGPSDGYTF.

Only one count was recorded for this clone. V gene TRBV6-1 combines with J gene TRBJ2-5, with D possibly TRBD2 on 5 matching bases. V was pared by 8 bases and J by 2 bases, with 6 bases between. Germline-derived CDR1 and CDR2 are MNHNS and SASEGT. The CDR3 is 11 amino acids. Written as DNA, the CDR3 is TGTGCCAGCCGAGGGCAAGAGACCCAGTACTTC. Translated, it gives CASRGQETQYF.

The rearrangement links TRBV11-2 to TRBJ2-7; tentative D call: TRBD1 (7 bases). Trimming took 4 bases from V and 1 from J, leaving 14 bases between them. CDR1 is SGHAT, CDR2 FQNNGV, per germline. The CDR3 has 15 amino acids. CDR3 protein: CASSSWRDSSYEQYF. CDR3 bases: TGTGCCAGCAGCTCATGGCGGGACAGTTCCTACGAGCAGTACTTC.

The rearrangement joins TRBV5-4 to TRBJ2-2; D is undetermined. Between the trimmed V and J ends, which lost 4 bases and 5 bases, there was a span of 15 bases. Germline V gives CDR1 SGHNT, CDR2 YYREEE (reference sequence). The CDR3 has 15 residues. The CDR3 loop is CASSPRSDGTGELFF. CDR3 nucleotide sequence: TGTGCCAGCAGCCCGCGATCGGACGGTACCGGGGAGCTGTTTTTT.

The V and J genes are TRBV11-2 and TRBJ2-7, with 7 bases lining up with TRBD1. The CDR3 totals 15 residues. V shed 1 base, J shed 2 bases, and the junction held 5 bases outside the gene matches. CDR1 and CDR2 (germline): SGHAT, FQNNGV. The CDR3, as DNA: TGTGCCAGCAGCTTAGTCCCGACAGGGACCTACGAGCAGTACTTC. Translated, it gives CASSLVPTGTYEQYF.

The chain couples TRBV6-5 to TRBJ1-1, with D perhaps TRBD1 (5 bases). In germline, CDR1 is MNHEY, CDR2 SVGAGI. V was pared by 5 bases and J by 10 bases, with 17 bases between. The CDR3 consists of 13 residues. The CDR3 is CASSEAGRLRAFF. CDR3 sequence (DNA): TGTGCCAGCAGTGAAGCGGGACGCCTAAGAGCTTTCTTT.

This chain links TRBV2 with TRBJ1-6; D gene unclear. Germline values: CDR1 SNHLY, CDR2 FYNNEI. V was pared by 4 bases and J by 5 bases, with 9 bases between. The CDR3 spans 14 residues. Here the CDR3 DNA reads TGTGCCAGCAGTGCAGCGGGAGATAATTCACCCCTCCACTTT. Its translation is CASSAAGDNSPLHF.

This clone was detected only once. The CDR3 spells CASSIVNEAFF. CDR3 nucleotide sequence: TGTGCCAGTAGTATCGTCAATGAAGCTTTCTTT. The chain recombines TRBV19 with TRBJ1-1; D unclear. V lost 3 bases and J 7 bases, leaving 6 bases between the germline ends. Germline V gene data show CDR1 as LNHDA and CDR2 as SQIVND (reference sequence). The CDR3 spans 11 residues.

J is TRBJ2-3 and V is TRBV6-4; 15 positions match TRBD2. The V segment lost 5 bases and the J segment 4 bases; nucleotides outside the gene matches: 4. From germline, CDR1 is MRHNA and CDR2 SNTAGT. CDR3 size: 16 residues. The CDR3 sequence: CASSLGLAGGPDTQYF. CDR3 nucleotides: TGTGCCAGCAGTCTGGGACTAGCGGGGGGACCAGATACGCAGTATTTT.

The chain is built from TRBV5-1 and TRBJ2-7; the D is unclear. CDR1 and CDR2 from the germline V gene are SGHRS and YFSETQ. With 2 bases removed from V and 3 bases from J, the gap between germline ends came to 9 bases. The CDR3 runs 13 residues. CDR3 sequence: CASSFTLFYEQYF. In nucleotides, the CDR3 is TGCGCCAGCAGCTTTACACTCTTCTACGAGCAGTACTTC.

V gene TRBV7-2 combines with J gene TRBJ2-3, with 12 positions matching TRBD2. The CDR3 runs to 16 residues. CDR1 SGHTA and CDR2 FQGNSA come from the germline V gene. V shed 5 bases and J 4 bases; nucleotides not matched to a gene: 7. In DNA, the CDR3 is TGTGCCAGCAGCGCCGCTAGCGGGGGGGCCGCAGATACGCAGTATTTT. Its translation: CASSAASGGAADTQYF.

The chain uses TRBV14 and TRBJ1-2; D not certain. This CDR3 is built from 13 residues. Trimming shortened V by 3 bases and J by 4 bases, and 9 bases separated the two germline ends. CDR1 and CDR2 from the germline V gene are SGHDN and FVKESK. CDR3 coding DNA: TGTGCCAGCAGCCAGTCACAGTCCTATGGCTACACCTTC. Protein: CASSQSQSYGYTF.

This clone was seen just once. J is TRBJ1-2 and V is TRBV5-1; 9 bases fit TRBD1. CDR3 length: 13 residues. CDR1 SGHRS and CDR2 YFSETQ come from the germline V gene. V lost 4 bases and J lost 7; bases outside the gene matches: 5. CDR3 loop: CASSPGQGGGYTF. CDR3 bases: TGCGCCAGCAGCCCGGGACAGGGCGGTGGCTACACCTTC.

V usage is TRBV7-9 and J usage is TRBJ1-4; D uncertain. V was shortened by 4 bases and J by 5 bases, with 17 bases between the two germline ends. This CDR3 is 16 amino acids long. Germline V gene sequence: CDR1 SEHNR, CDR2 FQNEAQ (reference sequence). The DNA of the CDR3 is TGTGCCAGCAGCTCGTATATTGCGGCAGTCAATGAAAAACTGTTTTTT. This encodes CASSSYIAAVNEKLFF.

The chain joins TRBV6-5 to TRBJ2-1; TRBD2 is a possible D gene (5 bases). V shed 1 base and J shed 9 bases, with 10 bases lying between them. The CDR3 has 13 amino acids. From germline, CDR1 is MNHEY and CDR2 SVGAGI. As DNA, the CDR3 is TGTGCCAGCAGTTACTTGAGAGAGGGTGAGCAGTTCTTC. Translation gives CASSYLREGEQFF.

The chain uses TRBV9 and TRBJ1-4; weak D call: TRBD1 (6 bases). CDR3 length: 14 residues. Germline V gene data show CDR1 as SGDLS and CDR2 as YYNGEE. The V end was cut by 0 bases, the J end by 11 bases, with 14 bases between. In DNA form, the CDR3 reads TGTGCCAGCAGCGTAGGGGGGCGGGACGGGAAACTGTTTTTT. This encodes CASSVGGRDGKLFF.

The genes are TRBV10-3 and TRBJ2-1; D is ambiguous. CDR1 ENHRY and CDR2 SYGVKD come from the germline V gene. Trimming cost V 3 bases and J 7 bases, with 16 bases left between them. This CDR3 has 15 residues. The CDR3 nucleotides read TGTGCCATCAGTGACTCGGGCCTAAAAGGGAATGAGCAGTTCTTC. As protein: CAISDSGLKGNEQFF.

V gene TRBV4-3 combines with J gene TRBJ1-1; tentative D call: TRBD1 (5 bases). Trimming pared 6 bases from V and 5 bases from J, leaving 16 bases between. The CDR3 length is 14 residues. Germline CDR1 reads LGHNA; CDR2 reads YSLEER. The CDR3, as DNA: TGCGCCAGCAGTAAAGTCGGACGGGGGACTGAAGCTTTCTTT. It yields the protein CASSKVGRGTEAFF.

This chain links TRBV5-4 with TRBJ1-2; TRBD1 matches at 7 bases. With 0 bases clipped from V and 2 bases from J, the junction kept 10 bases outside the gene matches. The CDR3 is made up of 17 amino acids. Per the germline V gene, CDR1 is SGHNT and CDR2 is YYREEE (reference sequence). The CDR3 sequence is CASSLALTGERNYGYTF. The CDR3 DNA reads as TGTGCCAGCAGCTTGGCACTAACAGGGGAGAGGAACTATGGCTACACCTTC.

This chain uses TRBV4-2 with TRBJ2-7, with no clear D. V was cut by 1 base and J by 1 base, with 8 bases left in between. CDR1 LGHNA and CDR2 YNFKEQ come from the germline V gene. The CDR3 totals 14 residues. The CDR3, as DNA: TGTGCCAGCAGCCAAGCTGACCGATCCTACGAGCAGTACTTC. It is translated as CASSQADRSYEQYF.